This T cell receptor beta chain was obtained from a study of T cells expressing NK-cell markers. Study as a whole: Sorted CD3+CD56+NKG2C+, CD3+CD56+NKG2C- and CD3+CD56-NKG2C+ T cells provided the TCR beta repertoires. Study-wide results and limits: In more than 5 donors, dominant CD3+CD56+NKG2C+ clones formed roughly 1.0-7.5% of CD8+ cells.

With respect to this clonotype: Its antigen is unidentified.

TCRdb derives one entry per CDR3 protein from the 5' RACE reads, leaving out DNA. The sample data list 450,000 to 600,000 distinct CDR3 sequences. The germline gives CDR1 SGHDN, CDR2 FVKESK. The CDR3 extends over 15 amino acids. Sequenced sample: blood T cells: a sorted CD56 or NKG2C T cell subset, CD4+ or CD8+ T cells, or bulk PBMC T cells (not recorded which). The sequence came from a man younger than 35 in good health. The chain links TRBV14 to TRBJ2-7; TCRdb reports TRBD2, a call that lacks DNA to check it against. The CDR3 spells CASSTRIAGLYEQYF.